This is a list of T cell receptor beta chains from one sample in a study of cytomegalovirus exposure and HLA in healthy donors. Clones were read by immunoSEQ multiplex PCR, and TCRdb kept only the in-frame ones, dropping some. The sample lists more than 95,000 clones; 60% to 80% were seen once. Sequenced material: PBMCs. The receptors come from a man aged 45-60 years in good health and CMV-seropositive. The CDR3 runs from the conserved cysteine through the conserved F or W. The order of the fields is D gene, V gene, J gene, clone size, CDR3 DNA, CDR3 protein. A D gene is named only where the DNA matches it firmly. Clone size is given for some rows only: seen once, a few or many times, or a class if the clone is expanded.

.	TRBV28	TRBJ1-2	.	TGTGCCAGCAGTTTATTACAGGATAACTATGGCTACACCTTC	CASSLLQDNYGYTF
.	TRBV5-6	TRBJ1-6	.	TGTGCCAGCAGCTTACGGGGGGTTGGGAATTCACCCCTCCACTTT	CASSLRGVGNSPLHF
.	TRBV6-6	TRBJ1-5	few	TGTGCCAGCAGTAAGGACGGGGGCAATCAGCCCCAGCATTTT	CASSKDGGNQPQHF
TRBD1	TRBV27	TRBJ1-5	.	TGTGCCAGCAGTCTTTCCTTAGACAGGGTACAGCCCCAGCATTTT	CASSLSLDRVQPQHF
TRBD1	TRBV30	TRBJ1-5	few	TGTGCCTGGACATCCAAGACAGGGTCCTTAAATCAGCCCCAGCATTTT	CAWTSKTGSLNQPQHF
TRBD2	TRBV7-6	TRBJ2-1	.	TGTGCCAGCAGCTCCTTGGGGACTAGCGGGAGGACCTACAATGAGCAGTTCTTC	CASSSLGTSGRTYNEQFF
TRBD1	TRBV19	TRBJ1-1	.	TGTGCCAGTAGTCCCCGACAGGGTAGAAACACTGAAGCTTTCTTT	CASSPRQGRNTEAFF
TRBD1	TRBV7-8	TRBJ1-4	.	TGTGCCAGCAGCTCCGGGACAGTTTATAATGAAAAACTGTTTTTT	CASSSGTVYNEKLFF
.	TRBV4-1	TRBJ1-2	once	TGCGCCAGCAGCCGCCCCTACGACAGGCCGAGGGGCTACACCTTC	CASSRPYDRPRGYTF
.	TRBV7-9	TRBJ2-3	once	TGTGCCAGCAGCTTAGGACAGACAACAGATACGCAGTATTTT	CASSLGQTTDTQYF
.	TRBV6-6	TRBJ2-7	once	TGTGCCAGCAGTTACTCGACGGATTCAGGAATAGAGCAGTACTTC	CASSYSTDSGIEQYF
.	TRBV5-5	TRBJ2-3	once	TGTGCCAGCAGCTTTAGGGTTACTAGCCTTACAAGCACAGATACGCAGTATTTT	CASSFRVTSLTSTDTQYF
TRBD2	TRBV5-1	TRBJ2-1	.	TGCGCCAGCAGCTTCAGCGGGATAGAGCAGTTCTTC	CASSFSGIEQFF
.	TRBV25-1	TRBJ2-7	once	TGTGCCAGCACCCACCAGGGGAATAGTGGCGAGCAGTACTTC	CASTHQGNSGEQYF
.	TRBV6-6	TRBJ1-1	.	TGTGCCAGCAGTTACTCTAGGGGGATGAACACTGAAGCTTTCTTT	CASSYSRGMNTEAFF
TRBD2	TRBV10-2	TRBJ2-7	.	TGCGCCAGCAGTGAGAGCGGGGGGGCCAACGAGCAGTACTTC	CASSESGGANEQYF
.	TRBV29-1	TRBJ2-6	few	TGCAGCGTTGCGGGATCTGGGGCCAACGTCCTGACTTTC	CSVAGSGANVLTF
TRBD2	TRBV6-5	TRBJ2-5	.	TGTGCCAGCAGTTCCCTAGCGGGAGGGGGAGAGACCCAGTACTTC	CASSSLAGGGETQYF
.	TRBV7-9	TRBJ2-6	few	TGTGCCAGCAGCTTACGGGGCTCTGGGGCCAACGTCCTGACTTTC	CASSLRGSGANVLTF
.	TRBV4-1	TRBJ1-6	many	TGCGCCAGCAGCCAAGAAAGGGGCAGGGGAGCACCCCTCCACTTT	CASSQERGRGAPLHF
TRBD2	TRBV5-1	TRBJ2-5	.	TGCGCCAGCAGCCTCCGGGGGGGCTGGGTCGAGACCCAGTACTTC	CASSLRGGWVETQYF
.	TRBV9	TRBJ1-3	.	TGTGCCAGCAGCGCATCGGACATCCTCTCTGGAAACACCATATATTTT	CASSASDILSGNTIYF
.	TRBV4-1	TRBJ2-7	few	TGCGCCAGCAGCCAAGATGGGCGGGGTAGCTCCTACGAGCAGTACTTC	CASSQDGRGSSYEQYF
TRBD1	TRBV28	TRBJ1-1	.	TGTGCCAGCAGTTCCGCCGGGACAGGGGACACTGAAGCTTTCTTT	CASSSAGTGDTEAFF
.	TRBV7-2	TRBJ2-1	.	TGTGCCAGCAGCTTCCGGGTCAGCGGTGAGCAGTTCTTC	CASSFRVSGEQFF
.	TRBV10-3	TRBJ2-7	.	TGTGCCATCAGTGAGTCGTTCGGGGGGCAGGGCGAGCAGTACTTC	CAISESFGGQGEQYF
TRBD1	TRBV7-3	TRBJ1-1	.	TGTGCCAGCAGCCCTGGACAGGGGGCTTGGGATGAAGCTTTCTTT	CASSPGQGAWDEAFF
TRBD2	TRBV5-1	TRBJ2-7	.	TGCGCCAGCAGCGTGGGACTAGCGGCCTACGAGCAGTACTTC	CASSVGLAAYEQYF
.	TRBV28	TRBJ1-1	once	TGTGCCAGCACTTTACAACAGCTGAACACTGAAGCTTTCTTT	CASTLQQLNTEAFF
.	TRBV6-5	TRBJ1-2	.	TGTGCCAGCAGTTACGCGGGGTATGGCTACACCTTC	CASSYAGYGYTF
TRBD1	TRBV4-1	TRBJ2-7	few	TGCGCCAGCAGCCGGTTAAGGACAGGGGAACTTTACGAGCAGTACTTC	CASSRLRTGELYEQYF
.	TRBV29-1	TRBJ2-7	.	TGCAGCGCCTCCGGGACTCAAACGGACGAGCAGTACTTC	CSASGTQTDEQYF
TRBD1	TRBV28	TRBJ1-4	.	TGTGCCAGCCGGACAGGGGGGACTAATGAAAAACTGTTTTTT	CASRTGGTNEKLFF
TRBD1	TRBV6-5	TRBJ1-2	.	TGTGCCAGCAAAAATCCAGGGGGCGCGGACTATGGCTACACCTTC	CASKNPGGADYGYTF
TRBD2	TRBV7-9	TRBJ2-1	few	TGTGCCAGCAGCTCAGCCACTAGCGGGGGGGGAAATGAGCAGTTCTTC	CASSSATSGGGNEQFF
.	TRBV4-1	TRBJ1-2	.	TGCGCCAGCAGCCCGCAAAAAGGGGTGTCGGGTGGCTACACCTTC	CASSPQKGVSGGYTF
.	TRBV7-2	TRBJ1-3	once	TGTGCCAGCAGCTTAGCGCGGGGGCAGGCCTCTGGAAACACCATATATTTT	CASSLARGQASGNTIYF
.	TRBV7-2	TRBJ2-5	.	TGTGCCAGCAGCTTATTATCAGGGGGGGAGACCCAGTACTTC	CASSLLSGGETQYF
.	TRBV25-1	TRBJ1-2	.	TGTGCCAGCAGTGAATTTGAGAGCGGCTACACCTTC	CASSEFESGYTF
.	TRBV5-6	TRBJ2-1	.	TGTGCCAGCAGCTCATCGGGAAACAACAACCCCGAGTTCTTC	CASSSSGNNNPEFF
TRBD1	TRBV10-3	TRBJ1-1	.	TGTGCCATCAGCCCAGGGACAGGGACCGCTGAAGCTTTCTTT	CAISPGTGTAEAFF
.	TRBV28	TRBJ1-2	.	TGTGCCAGCAGGCCGACCGGGGGTTCTAACTATGGCTACACCTTC	CASRPTGGSNYGYTF
.	TRBV30	TRBJ2-7	few	TGTGCCTGGAGTCCAGGGAATTATGAGCAGTACTTC	CAWSPGNYEQYF
TRBD2	TRBV6-5	TRBJ2-7	.	TGTGCCAGCGGATTAGCGGGAGGGCCATTCTACGAGCAGTACTTC	CASGLAGGPFYEQYF
.	TRBV6-6	TRBJ2-7	once	TGTGCCAGCACCCTGTCGAGCTCCTACGAGCAGTACTTC	CASTLSSSYEQYF
.	TRBV7-9	TRBJ2-5	.	TGTGCCAGCAGCTCGGATACAGGGCGGGAGACCCAGTACTTC	CASSSDTGRETQYF
.	TRBV7-3	TRBJ2-6	.	TGTGCCAGCAGCAGGGGACTGCCTGGGGCCAACGTCCTGACTTTC	CASSRGLPGANVLTF
.	TRBV9	TRBJ1-4	.	TGTGCCAGCAGCGTATCAATCGGAACTAATGAAAAACTGTTTTTT	CASSVSIGTNEKLFF